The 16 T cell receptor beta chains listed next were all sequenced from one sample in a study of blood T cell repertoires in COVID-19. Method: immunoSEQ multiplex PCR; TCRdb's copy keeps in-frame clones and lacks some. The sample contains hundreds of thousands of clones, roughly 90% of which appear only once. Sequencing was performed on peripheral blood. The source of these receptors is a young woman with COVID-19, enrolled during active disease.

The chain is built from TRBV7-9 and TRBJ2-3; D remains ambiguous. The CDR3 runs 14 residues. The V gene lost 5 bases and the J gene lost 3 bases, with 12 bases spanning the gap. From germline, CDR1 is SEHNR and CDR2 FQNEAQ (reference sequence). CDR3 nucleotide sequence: TGTGCCAGCAGCCGCGTTCTGGAGACAGATACGCAGTATTTT. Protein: CASSRVLETDTQYF.

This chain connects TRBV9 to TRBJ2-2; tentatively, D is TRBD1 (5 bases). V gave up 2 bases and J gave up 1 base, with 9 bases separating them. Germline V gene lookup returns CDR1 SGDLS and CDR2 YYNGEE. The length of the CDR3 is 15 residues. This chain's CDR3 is CASSVLTGNTGELFF. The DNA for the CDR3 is TGTGCCAGCAGCGTTTTAACAGGGAACACCGGGGAGCTGTTTTTT.

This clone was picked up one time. DNA for the CDR3: TGTGCCAGTAGTATAGTTGAGACTCACTACCACGTACGCGGCTACACCTTC. Its translation is CASSIVETHYHVRGYTF. The rearrangement links TRBV19 to TRBJ1-2; D gene unclear. The CDR3 extends over 17 amino acids. Trimming pared 1 base from V and 8 bases from J, leaving 23 bases between. Germline CDR1 is LNHDA and CDR2 is SQIVND (reference sequence).

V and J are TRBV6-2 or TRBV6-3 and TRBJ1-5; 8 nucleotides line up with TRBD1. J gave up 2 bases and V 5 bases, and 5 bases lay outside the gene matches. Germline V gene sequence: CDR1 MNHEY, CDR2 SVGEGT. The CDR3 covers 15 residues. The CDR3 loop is CASSTGGGGNQPQHF. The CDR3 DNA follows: TGTGCCAGCAGTACAGGGGGAGGTGGCAATCAGCCCCAGCATTTT.

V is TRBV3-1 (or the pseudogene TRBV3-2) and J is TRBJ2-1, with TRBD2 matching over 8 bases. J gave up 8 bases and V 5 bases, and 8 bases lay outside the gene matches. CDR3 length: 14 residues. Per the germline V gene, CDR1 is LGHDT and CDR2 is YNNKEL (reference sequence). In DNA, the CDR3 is TGTGCCAGCAGCAACGGGGCGGGAGGTGATGAGCAGTTCTTC. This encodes CASSNGAGGDEQFF.

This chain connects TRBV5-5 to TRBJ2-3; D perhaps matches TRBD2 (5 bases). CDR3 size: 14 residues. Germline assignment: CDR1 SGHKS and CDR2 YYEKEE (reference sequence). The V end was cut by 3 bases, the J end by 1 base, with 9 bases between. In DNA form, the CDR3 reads TGTGCCAGCAGCTCGGGGTCTGGCACAGATACGCAGTATTTT. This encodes CASSSGSGTDTQYF. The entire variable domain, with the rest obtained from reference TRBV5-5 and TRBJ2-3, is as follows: DAGVTQSPTHLIKTRGQQVTLRCSPISGHKSVSWYQQVLGQGPQFIFQYYEKEERGRGNFPDRFSARQFPNYSSELNVNALLLGDSALYLCASSSGSGTDTQYFGPGTRLTVL.

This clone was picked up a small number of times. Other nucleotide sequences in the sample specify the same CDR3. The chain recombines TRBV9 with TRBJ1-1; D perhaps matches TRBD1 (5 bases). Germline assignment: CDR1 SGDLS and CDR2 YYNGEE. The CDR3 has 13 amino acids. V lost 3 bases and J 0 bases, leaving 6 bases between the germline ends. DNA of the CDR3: TGTGCCAGCAGCGCGGGGGTGAACACTGAAGCTTTCTTT. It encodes CASSAGVNTEAFF.

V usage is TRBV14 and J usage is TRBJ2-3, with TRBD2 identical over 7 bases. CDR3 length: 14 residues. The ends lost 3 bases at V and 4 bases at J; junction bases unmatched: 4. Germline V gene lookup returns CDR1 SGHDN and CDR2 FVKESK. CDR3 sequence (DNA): TGTGCCAGCAGCCACCGACTAGCTCCAGATACGCAGTATTTT. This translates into CASSHRLAPDTQYF.

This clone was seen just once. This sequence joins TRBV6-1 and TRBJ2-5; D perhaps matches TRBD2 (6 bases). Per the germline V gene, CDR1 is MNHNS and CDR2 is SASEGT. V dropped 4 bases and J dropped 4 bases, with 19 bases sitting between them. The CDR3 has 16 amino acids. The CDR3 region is CASSGTSTGVRETQYF. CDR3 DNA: TGTGCCAGCAGTGGAACATCAACGGGGGTTCGAGAGACCCAGTACTTC.

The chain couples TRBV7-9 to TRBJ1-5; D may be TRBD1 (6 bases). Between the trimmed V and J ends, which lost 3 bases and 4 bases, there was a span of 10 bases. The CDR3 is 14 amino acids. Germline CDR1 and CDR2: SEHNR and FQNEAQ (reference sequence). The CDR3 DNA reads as TGTGCCAGCAGCTTTGGGGGGGCAAATCAGCCCCAGCATTTT. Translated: CASSFGGANQPQHF.

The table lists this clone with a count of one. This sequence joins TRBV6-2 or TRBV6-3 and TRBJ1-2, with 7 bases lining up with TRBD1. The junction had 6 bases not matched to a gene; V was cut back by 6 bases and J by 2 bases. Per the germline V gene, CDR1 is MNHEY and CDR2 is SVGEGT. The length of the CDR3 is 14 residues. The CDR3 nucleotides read TGTGCCAGCAGCCCGGGGACAGCGAACTATGGCTACACCTTC. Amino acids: CASSPGTANYGYTF.

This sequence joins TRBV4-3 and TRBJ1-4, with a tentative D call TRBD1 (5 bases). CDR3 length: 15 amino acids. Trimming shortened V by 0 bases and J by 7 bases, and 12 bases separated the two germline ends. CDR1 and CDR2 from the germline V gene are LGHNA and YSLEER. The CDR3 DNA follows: TGCGCCAGCAGCCAAGATATAGGGGCCGGTGAAAAACTGTTTTTT. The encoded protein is CASSQDIGAGEKLFF.

CDR3 nucleotides: TGTGCCAGCAGCGTACGGGGGGACGAGCAGTACTTC. This translates into CASSVRGDEQYF. V gene TRBV9 combines with J gene TRBJ2-7, with TRBD2 identical over 7 bases. The germline gives CDR1 SGDLS, CDR2 YYNGEE. The CDR3 runs 12 residues. Germline trimming cut 1 base from V and 5 bases from J; bases unmatched to any gene: 0.

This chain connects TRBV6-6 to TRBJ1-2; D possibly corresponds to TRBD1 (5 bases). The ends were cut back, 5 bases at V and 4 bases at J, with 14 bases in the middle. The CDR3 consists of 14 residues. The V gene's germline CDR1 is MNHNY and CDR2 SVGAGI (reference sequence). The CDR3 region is CASSPDRQSYGYTF. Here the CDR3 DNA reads TGTGCCAGCAGTCCCGACCGACAGTCCTATGGCTACACCTTC.

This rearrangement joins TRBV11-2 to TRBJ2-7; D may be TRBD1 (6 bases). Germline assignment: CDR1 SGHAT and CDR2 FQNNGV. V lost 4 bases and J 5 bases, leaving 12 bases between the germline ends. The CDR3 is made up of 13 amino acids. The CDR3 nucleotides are TGTGCCAGCAGCTCACAGGGTGCGGACGAGCAGTACTTC. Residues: CASSSQGADEQYF. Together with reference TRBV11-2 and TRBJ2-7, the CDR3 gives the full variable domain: EAGVAQSPRYKIIEKRQSVAFWCNPISGHATLYWYQQILGQGPKLLIQFQNNGVVDDSQLPKDRFSAERLKGVDSTLKIQPAKLEDSAVYLCASSSQGADEQYFGPGTRLTVT.

The CDR3, as DNA: TGTGCCAGCAGCACGCTTCTGGACAGTTCCTACGAGCAGTACTTC. Amino acid sequence: CASSTLLDSSYEQYF. V is TRBV27 and J is TRBJ2-7; possibly TRBD1 for D (6 bases). The CDR3 contains 15 residues. Between the trimmed V and J ends, which lost 6 bases and 1 base, there was a span of 16 bases. CDR1 is MNHEY, CDR2 SMNVEV, per germline (reference sequence).